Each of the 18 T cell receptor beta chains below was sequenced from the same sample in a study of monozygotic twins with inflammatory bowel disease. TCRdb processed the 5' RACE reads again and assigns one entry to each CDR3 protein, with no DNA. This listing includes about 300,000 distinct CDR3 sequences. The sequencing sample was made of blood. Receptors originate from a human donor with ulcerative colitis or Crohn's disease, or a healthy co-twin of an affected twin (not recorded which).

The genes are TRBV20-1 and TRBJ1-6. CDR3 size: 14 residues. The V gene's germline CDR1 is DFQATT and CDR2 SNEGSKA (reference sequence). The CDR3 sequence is CSARVGPSNSPLHF.

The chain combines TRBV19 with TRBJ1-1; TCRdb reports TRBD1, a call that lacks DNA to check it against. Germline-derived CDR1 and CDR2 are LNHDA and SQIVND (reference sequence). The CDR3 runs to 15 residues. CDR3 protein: CASSIDWTGLTEAFF.

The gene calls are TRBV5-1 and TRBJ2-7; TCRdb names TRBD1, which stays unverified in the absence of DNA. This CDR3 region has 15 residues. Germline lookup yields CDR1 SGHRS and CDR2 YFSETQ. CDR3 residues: CASSGGTGVTYEQYF.

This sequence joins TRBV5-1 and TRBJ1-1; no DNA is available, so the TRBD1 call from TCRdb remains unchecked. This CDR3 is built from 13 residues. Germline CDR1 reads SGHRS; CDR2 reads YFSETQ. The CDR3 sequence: CASRQGLNTEAFF.

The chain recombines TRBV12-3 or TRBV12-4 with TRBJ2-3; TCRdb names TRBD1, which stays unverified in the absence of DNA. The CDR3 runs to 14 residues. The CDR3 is CASSSRGSTDTQYF.

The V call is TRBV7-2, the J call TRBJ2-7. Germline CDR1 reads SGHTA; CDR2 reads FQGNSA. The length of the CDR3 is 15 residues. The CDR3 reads CASSGQLASHYEQYF.

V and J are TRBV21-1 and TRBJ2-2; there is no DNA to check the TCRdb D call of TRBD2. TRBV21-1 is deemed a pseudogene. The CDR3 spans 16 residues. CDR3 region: CASNPRGEGNTGELFF.

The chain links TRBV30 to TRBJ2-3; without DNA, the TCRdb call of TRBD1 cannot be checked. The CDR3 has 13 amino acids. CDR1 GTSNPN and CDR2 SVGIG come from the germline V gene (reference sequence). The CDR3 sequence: CAWRANRADTQYF.

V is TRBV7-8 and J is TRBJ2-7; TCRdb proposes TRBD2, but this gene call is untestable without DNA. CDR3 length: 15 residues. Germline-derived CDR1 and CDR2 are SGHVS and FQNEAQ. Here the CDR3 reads CASSLGSGSVYEQYF. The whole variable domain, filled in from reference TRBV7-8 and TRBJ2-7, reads GAGVSQSPRYKVAKRGQDVALRCDPISGHVSLFWYQQALGQGPEFLTYFQNEAQLDKSGLPSDRFFAERPEGSVSTLKIQRTQQEDSAVYLCASSLGSGSVYEQYFGPGTRLTVT.

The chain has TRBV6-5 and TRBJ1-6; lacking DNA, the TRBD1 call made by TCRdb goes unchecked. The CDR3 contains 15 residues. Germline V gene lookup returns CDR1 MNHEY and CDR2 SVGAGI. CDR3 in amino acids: CASSYNGQGWSPLHF.

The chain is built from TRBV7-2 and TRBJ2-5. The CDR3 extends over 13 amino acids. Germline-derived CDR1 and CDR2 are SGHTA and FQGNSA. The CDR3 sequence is CASRTPYQETQYF.

The CDR3 here is CASSFRQGVPGYTF. V is TRBV6-5 and J is TRBJ1-2; checking the TCRdb D call of TRBD1 is not possible without DNA. The CDR3 spans 14 residues. Per the germline V gene, CDR1 is MNHEY and CDR2 is SVGAGI.

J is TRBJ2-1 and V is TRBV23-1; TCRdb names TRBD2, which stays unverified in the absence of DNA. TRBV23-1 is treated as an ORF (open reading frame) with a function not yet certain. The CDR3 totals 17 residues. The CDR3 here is CASSYLAGGGPYNEQFF.

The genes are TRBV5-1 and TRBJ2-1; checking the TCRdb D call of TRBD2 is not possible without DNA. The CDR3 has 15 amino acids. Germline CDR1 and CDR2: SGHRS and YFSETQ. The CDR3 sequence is CASSQTSGALNEQFF. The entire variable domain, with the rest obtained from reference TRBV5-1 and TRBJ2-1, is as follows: KAGVTQTPRYLIKTRGQQVTLSCSPISGHRSVSWYQQTPGQGLQFLFEYFSETQRNKGNFPGRFSGRQFSNSRSEMNVSTLELGDSALYLCASSQTSGALNEQFFGPGTRLTVL.

The CDR3 loop is CASSLGTTGNTIYF. This chain links TRBV5-1 with TRBJ1-3; the TCRdb D gene call, TRBD1, has no DNA to confirm it. The CDR3 sequence is 14 residues long. CDR1 and CDR2 (germline): SGHRS, YFSETQ.

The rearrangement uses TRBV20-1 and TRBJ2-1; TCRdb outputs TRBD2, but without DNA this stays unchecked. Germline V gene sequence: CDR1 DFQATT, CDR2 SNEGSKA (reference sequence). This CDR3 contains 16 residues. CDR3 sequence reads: CSARLLLAGSYNEQFF.

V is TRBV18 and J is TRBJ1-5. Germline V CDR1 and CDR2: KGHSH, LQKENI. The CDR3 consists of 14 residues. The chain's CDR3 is CASSPQKGNQPQHF.

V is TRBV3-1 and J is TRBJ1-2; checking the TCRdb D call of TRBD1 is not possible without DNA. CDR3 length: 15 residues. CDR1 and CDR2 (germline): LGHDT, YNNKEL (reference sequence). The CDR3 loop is CASSLSGAPSGGYTF.